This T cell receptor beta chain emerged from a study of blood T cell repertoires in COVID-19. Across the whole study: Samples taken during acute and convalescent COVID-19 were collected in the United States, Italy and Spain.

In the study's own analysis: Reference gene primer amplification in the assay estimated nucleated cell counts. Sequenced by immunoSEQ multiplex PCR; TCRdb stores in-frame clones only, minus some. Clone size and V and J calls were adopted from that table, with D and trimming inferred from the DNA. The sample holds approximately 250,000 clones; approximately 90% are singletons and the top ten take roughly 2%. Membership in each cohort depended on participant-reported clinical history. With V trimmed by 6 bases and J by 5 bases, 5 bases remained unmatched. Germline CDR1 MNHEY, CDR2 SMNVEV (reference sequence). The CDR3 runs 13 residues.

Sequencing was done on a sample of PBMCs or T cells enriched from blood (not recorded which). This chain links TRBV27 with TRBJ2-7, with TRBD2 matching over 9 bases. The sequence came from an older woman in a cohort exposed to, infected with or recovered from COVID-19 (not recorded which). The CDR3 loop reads CASRGTSSHEQYF. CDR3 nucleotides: TGTGCCAGCAGGGGGACTAGCTCTCACGAGCAGTACTTC.